Sequencing of this T cell receptor (beta chain) was carried out in a study of blood T cell repertoires in COVID-19. The germline V gene has CDR1 KGHSH and CDR2 LQKENI. The germline V and J ends were trimmed by 3 bases and 3 bases, with 8 bases remaining between them. The CDR3 is 13 amino acids. The repertoire was sequenced with immunoSEQ multiplex PCR; TCRdb's copy has only in-frame clones and lacks some. The sample contains about 250,000 clones, about 88% of which appear only once. This sequence was found in a woman aged 50 to 65 who had been exposed to COVID-19. Source material: PBMCs or T cells enriched from blood (not recorded which). V usage is TRBV18 and J usage is TRBJ1-1; D is possibly TRBD1 (6 bases). Written as DNA, the CDR3 is TGTGCCAGCTCACCCGCAGGGGACACTGAAGCTTTCTTT. This codes for CASSPAGDTEAFF.